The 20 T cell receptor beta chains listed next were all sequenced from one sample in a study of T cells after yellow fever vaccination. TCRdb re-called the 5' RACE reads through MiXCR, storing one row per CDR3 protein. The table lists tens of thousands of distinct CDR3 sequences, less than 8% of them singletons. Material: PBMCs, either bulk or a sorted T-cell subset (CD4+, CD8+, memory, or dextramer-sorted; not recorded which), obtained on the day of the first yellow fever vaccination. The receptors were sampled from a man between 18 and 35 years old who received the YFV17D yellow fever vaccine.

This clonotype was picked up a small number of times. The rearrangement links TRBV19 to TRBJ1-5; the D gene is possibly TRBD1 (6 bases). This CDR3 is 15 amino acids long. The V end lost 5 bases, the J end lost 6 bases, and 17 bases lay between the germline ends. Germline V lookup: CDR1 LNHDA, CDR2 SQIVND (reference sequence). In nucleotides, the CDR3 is TGTGCCAGTAGTCCGATACAGGGAGTCGGTCAGCCCCAGCATTTT. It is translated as CASSPIQGVGQPQHF.

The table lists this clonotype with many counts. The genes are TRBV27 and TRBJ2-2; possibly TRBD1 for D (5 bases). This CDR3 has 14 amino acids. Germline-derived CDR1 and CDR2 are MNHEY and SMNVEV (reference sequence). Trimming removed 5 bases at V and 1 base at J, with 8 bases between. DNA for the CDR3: TGTGCCAGCAGTGAAGACAGGAACACCGGGGAGCTGTTTTTT. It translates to CASSEDRNTGELFF.

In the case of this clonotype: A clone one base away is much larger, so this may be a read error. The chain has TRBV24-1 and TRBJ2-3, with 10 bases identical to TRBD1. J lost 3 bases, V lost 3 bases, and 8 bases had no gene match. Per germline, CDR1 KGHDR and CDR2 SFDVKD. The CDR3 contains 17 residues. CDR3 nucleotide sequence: TGTGCCACCAGTGATACCCGGGACAGGGGTAGGACAGATACGCAGTATTTT. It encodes CATSDTRDRGRTDTQYF.

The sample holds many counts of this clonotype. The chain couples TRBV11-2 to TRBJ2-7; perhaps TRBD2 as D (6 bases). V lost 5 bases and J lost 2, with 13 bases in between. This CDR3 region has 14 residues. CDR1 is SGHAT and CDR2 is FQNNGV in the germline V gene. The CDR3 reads CASSRGAVAYEQYF. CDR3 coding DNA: TGTGCCAGCAGCCGCGGGGCTGTTGCCTACGAGCAGTACTTC.

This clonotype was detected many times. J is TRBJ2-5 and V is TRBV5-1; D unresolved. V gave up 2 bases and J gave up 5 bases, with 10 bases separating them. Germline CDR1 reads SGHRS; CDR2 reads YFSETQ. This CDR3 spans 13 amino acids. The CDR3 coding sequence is TGCGCCAGCAGCTTACCAGGAGAGGAGACCCAGTACTTC. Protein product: CASSLPGEETQYF.

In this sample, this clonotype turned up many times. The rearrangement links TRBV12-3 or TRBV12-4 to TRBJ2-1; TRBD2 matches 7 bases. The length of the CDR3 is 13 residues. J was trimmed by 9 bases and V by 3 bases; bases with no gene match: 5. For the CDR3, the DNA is TGTGCCAGCAGTTTGGGACTAAAGGGTGAGCAGTTCTTC. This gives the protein CASSLGLKGEQFF.

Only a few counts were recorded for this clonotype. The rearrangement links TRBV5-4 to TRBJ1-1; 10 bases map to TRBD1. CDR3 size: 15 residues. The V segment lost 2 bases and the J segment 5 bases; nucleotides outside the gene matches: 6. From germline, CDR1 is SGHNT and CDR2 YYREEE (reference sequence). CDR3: CASSLRDRGETEAFF. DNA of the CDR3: TGTGCCAGCAGCTTAAGGGACAGGGGCGAGACTGAAGCTTTCTTT. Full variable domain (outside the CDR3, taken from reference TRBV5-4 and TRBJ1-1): ETGVTQSPTHLIKTRGQQVTLRCSSQSGHNTVSWYQQALGQGPQFIFQYYREEENGRGNFPPRFSGLQFPNYSSELNVNALELDDSALYLCASSLRDRGETEAFFGQGTRLTVV.

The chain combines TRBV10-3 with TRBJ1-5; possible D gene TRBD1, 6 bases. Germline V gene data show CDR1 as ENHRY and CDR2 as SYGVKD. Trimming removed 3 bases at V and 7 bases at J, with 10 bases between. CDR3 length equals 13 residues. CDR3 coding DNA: TGTGCCATCAGTGATGACGGGACACAGCCCCAGCATTTT. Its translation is CAISDDGTQPQHF.

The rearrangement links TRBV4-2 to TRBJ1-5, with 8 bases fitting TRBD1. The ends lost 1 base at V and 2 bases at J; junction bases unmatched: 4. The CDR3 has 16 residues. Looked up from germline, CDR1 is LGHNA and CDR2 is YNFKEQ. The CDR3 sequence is CASSQGAQGGNQPQHF. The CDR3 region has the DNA TGTGCCAGCAGCCAAGGGGCACAGGGGGGCAATCAGCCCCAGCATTTT.

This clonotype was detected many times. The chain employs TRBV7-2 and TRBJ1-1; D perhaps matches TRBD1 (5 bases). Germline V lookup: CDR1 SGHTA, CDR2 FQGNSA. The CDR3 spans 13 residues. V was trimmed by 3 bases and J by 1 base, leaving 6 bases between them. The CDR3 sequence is CASSFQGNTEAFF. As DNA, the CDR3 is TGTGCCAGCAGCTTTCAGGGGAACACTGAAGCTTTCTTT.

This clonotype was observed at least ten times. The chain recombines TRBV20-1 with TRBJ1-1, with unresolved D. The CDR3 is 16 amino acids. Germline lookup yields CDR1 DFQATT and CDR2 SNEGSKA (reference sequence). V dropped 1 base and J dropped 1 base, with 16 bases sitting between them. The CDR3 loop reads CSARVAGRGGNTEAFF. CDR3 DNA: TGCAGTGCTAGAGTTGCGGGAAGAGGAGGGAACACTGAAGCTTTCTTT.

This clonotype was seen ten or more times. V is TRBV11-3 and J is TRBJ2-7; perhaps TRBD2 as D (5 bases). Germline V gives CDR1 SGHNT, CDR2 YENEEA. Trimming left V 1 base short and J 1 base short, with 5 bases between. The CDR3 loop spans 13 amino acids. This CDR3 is CASSLAGSYEQYV. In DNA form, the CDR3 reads TGTGCCAGCAGCTTAGCGGGGTCCTACGAGCAGTACGTC.

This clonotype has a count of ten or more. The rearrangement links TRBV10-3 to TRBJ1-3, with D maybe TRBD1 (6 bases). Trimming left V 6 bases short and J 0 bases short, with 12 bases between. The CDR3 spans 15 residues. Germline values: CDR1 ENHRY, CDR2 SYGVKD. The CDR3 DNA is TGTGCCATCAGGGGAACAGGGAGCTCTGGAAACACCATATATTTT. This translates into CAIRGTGSSGNTIYF.

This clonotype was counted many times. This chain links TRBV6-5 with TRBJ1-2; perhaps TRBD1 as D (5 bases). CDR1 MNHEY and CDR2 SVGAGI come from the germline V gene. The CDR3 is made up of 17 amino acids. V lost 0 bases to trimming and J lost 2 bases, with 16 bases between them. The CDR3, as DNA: TGTGCCAGCAGTTACTCAGGGGCTGAAGGGGCCAACTATGGCTACACCTTC. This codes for CASSYSGAEGANYGYTF.

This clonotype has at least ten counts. The CDR3 reads CASSPQGRGGEQYF. DNA for the CDR3: TGTGCCAGCAGTCCACAGGGGAGGGGAGGCGAGCAGTACTTC. The chain is built from TRBV27 and TRBJ2-7; D tentatively fits TRBD1 or TRBD2 (7 bases each). Germline-derived CDR1 and CDR2 are MNHEY and SMNVEV (reference sequence). V was shortened by 5 bases and J by 6 bases, with 17 bases between the two germline ends. The CDR3 contains 14 residues.

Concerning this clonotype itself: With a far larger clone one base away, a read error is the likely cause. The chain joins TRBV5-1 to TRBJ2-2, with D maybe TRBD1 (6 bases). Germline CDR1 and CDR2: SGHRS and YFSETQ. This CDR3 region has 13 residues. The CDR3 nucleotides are TGCGCCAGCGGCTTACAGGGAACCGGGGAGCTGTTTTTT. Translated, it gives CASGLQGTGELFF. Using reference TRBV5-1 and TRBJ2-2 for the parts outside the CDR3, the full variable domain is KAGVTQTPRYLIKTRGQQVTLSCSPISGHRSVSWYQQTPGQGLQFLFEYFSETQRNKGNFPGRFSGRQFSNSRSEMNVSTLELGDSALYLCASGLQGTGELFFGEGSRLTVL.

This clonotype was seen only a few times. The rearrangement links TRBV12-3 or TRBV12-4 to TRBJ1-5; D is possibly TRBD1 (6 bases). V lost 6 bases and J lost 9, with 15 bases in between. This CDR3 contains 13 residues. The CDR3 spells CASRLQGLPPQHF. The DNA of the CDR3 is TGTGCCAGCAGACTACAGGGTTTGCCGCCCCAGCATTTT.

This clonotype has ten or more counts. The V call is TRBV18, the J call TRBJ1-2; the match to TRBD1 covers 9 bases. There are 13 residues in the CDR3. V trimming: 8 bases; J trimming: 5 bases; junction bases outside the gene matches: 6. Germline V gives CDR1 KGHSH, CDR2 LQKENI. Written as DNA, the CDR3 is TGTGCCAGCGGCCGACAGGGGGATTATGGCTACACCTTC. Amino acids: CASGRQGDYGYTF.

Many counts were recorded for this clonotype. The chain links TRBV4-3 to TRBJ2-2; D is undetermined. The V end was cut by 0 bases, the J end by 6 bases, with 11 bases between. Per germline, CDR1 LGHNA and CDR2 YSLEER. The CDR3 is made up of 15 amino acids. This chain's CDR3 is CASSQDTPQAGELFF. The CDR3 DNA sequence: TGCGCCAGCAGCCAAGATACCCCCCAGGCCGGGGAGCTGTTTTTT.

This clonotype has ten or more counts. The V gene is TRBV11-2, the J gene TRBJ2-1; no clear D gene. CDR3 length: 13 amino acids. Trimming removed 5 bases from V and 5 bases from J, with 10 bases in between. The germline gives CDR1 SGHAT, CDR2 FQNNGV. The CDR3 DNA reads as TGTGCCAGCAGCCAGGCGCGTCACAATGAGCAGTTCTTC. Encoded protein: CASSQARHNEQFF.